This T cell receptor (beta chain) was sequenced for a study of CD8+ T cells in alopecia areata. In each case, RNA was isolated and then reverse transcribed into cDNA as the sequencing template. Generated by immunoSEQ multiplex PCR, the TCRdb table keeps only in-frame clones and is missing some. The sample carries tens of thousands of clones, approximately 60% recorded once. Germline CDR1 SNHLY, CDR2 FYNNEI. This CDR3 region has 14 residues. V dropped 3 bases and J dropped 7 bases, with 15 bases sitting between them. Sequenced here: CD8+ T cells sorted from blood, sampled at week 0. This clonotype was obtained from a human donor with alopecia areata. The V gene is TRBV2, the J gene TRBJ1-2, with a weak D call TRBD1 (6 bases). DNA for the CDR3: TGTGCCAGCAGTGATATCAGGGGTGGTGGTGGCTACACCTTC. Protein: CASSDIRGGGGYTF. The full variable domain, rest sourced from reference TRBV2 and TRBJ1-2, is EPEVTQTPSHQVTQMGQEVILRCVPISNHLYFYWYRQILGQKVEFLVSFYNNEISEKSEIFDDQFSVERPDGSNFTLKIRSTKLEDSAMYFCASSDIRGGGGYTFGSGTRLTVV.